This T cell receptor (beta chain) was observed in a study of cytomegalovirus exposure and HLA in healthy donors. This CDR3 has 13 amino acids. V dropped 4 bases and J dropped 3 bases, with 10 bases sitting between them. CDR1 is SGHTA and CDR2 is FQGNSA in the germline V gene. In the PCR, 60 Vbeta and 13 Jbeta primers were used. The method was immunoSEQ multiplex PCR; TCRdb's version includes in-frame clones alone and lacks a portion of them. Among 130,000 or so clones listed, 81% were seen once. Study-wide points: Rarity characterized most TCR sequences, yet some public TCRs appeared in many donors.

This clone came up a few times. Its antigen is as yet unknown. Source material: PBMCs. The V and J genes are TRBV7-2 and TRBJ2-7, with unresolved D. This receptor was obtained from a man aged 35 to 55 in good health and CMV-seronegative. For the CDR3, the DNA is TGTGCCAGCAGCTCCAACAGAGTCTACGAGCAGTACTTC. It is translated as CASSSNRVYEQYF.